This is a list of T cell receptor beta chains from one sample in a study of T cell responses to AZD1222 COVID-19 vaccine. Data came from immunoSEQ multiplex PCR; TCRdb stores just in-frame clones and leaves some out. The table lists 95,000 to 150,000 clones, about 89% of them singletons, with around 1.5% in the top ten. The source was peripheral blood, collected on day 0 of AZD1222 vaccination. The receptors originated from an adult in good health. Both conserved end residues are part of each CDR3. A D gene is named only where the DNA matches it firmly. Clone size, where shown, is once, few, many, or a class for clones that have expanded.

j_gene	d_gene	abundance	v_gene	CDR3aa	CDR3nt
TRBJ1-1	TRBD1	once	TRBV2	CASIKTGGGIKKLAAFF	TGTGCCAGCATTAAAACAGGGGGCGGAATTAAAAAGCTGGCAGCTTTCTTT
TRBJ1-1	.	.	TRBV2	CASSERLMNTEAFF	TGTGCCAGCAGTGAAAGACTGATGAACACTGAAGCTTTCTTT
TRBJ2-7	.	.	TRBV9	CASSAHPGAGEQYF	TGTGCCAGCAGCGCCCACCCAGGGGCGGGTGAGCAGTACTTC
TRBJ1-1	TRBD1	.	TRBV6-5	CASSYRSGGTEAFF	TGTGCCAGCAGTTACAGATCAGGGGGGACTGAAGCTTTCTTT
TRBJ2-5	TRBD1	.	TRBV5-1	CASSWGQGRETQYF	TGCGCCAGCAGTTGGGGACAGGGTCGGGAGACCCAGTACTTC
TRBJ2-6	.	.	TRBV11-2	CASSPLGTAAGANVLTF	TGTGCCAGCAGCCCACTCGGGACGGCCGCTGGGGCCAACGTCCTGACTTTC
TRBJ2-3	TRBD1	.	TRBV5-1	CASTWTGGRSDTQYF	TGCGCCAGCACCTGGACAGGTGGAAGGTCAGATACGCAGTATTTT
TRBJ1-3	.	.	TRBV6-1	CASSETEGSGNTIYF	TGTGCCAGCAGTGAGACCGAGGGGAGCGGAAACACCATATATTTT
TRBJ2-7	TRBD2	.	TRBV18	CASSPTFGGGSSYEQYF	TGTGCCAGCTCACCAACTTTCGGGGGGGGAAGCTCCTACGAGCAGTACTTC
TRBJ1-1	.	.	TRBV28	CASSPNGGLTEAFF	TGTGCCAGCAGTCCAAACGGGGGACTCACTGAAGCTTTCTTT